The 26 T cell receptor beta chains below were found in one sample sequenced in a study of T cells in Graves' hyperthyroidism and ophthalmopathy. Regions amplified from RNA transcripts were the TCR beta CDR3 regions. Initially, a first-round RT-PCR of the TCR CDR3 employed the HTBI primer set. In TCRdb, the multiplex PCR reads were re-called with MiXCR into one record per CDR3 protein. The data hold around 720,000 distinct CDR3 sequences, with roughly a third observed a single time. Sequencing input: blood. These receptors came from a woman in her 40s with Graves' hyperthyroidism.

This clonotype was detected ten times or more. The limits of the CDR3 on the DNA are not certain, so only TCRdb's listed CDR3 is given. The J gene is TRBJ1-2, the V gene TRBV29-1; the D call of TRBD1 is as the table states it, not checked on the DNA. The CDR3 comprises 10 residues, both ends counted. Looked up from germline, CDR1 is SQVTM and CDR2 is ANQGSEA. CDR3 loop: CSGFGQGYTF.

A few counts support this clonotype. The J gene is TRBJ1-1, the V gene TRBV20-1; 7 bases match TRBD1. Germline assignment: CDR1 DFQATT and CDR2 SNEGSKA (reference sequence). CDR3 size: 13 residues. V dropped 0 bases and J dropped 10; count of bases not matched to a gene: 8. CDR3 DNA: TGCAGTGCTAGAGAGAGACAGGGTGGGGGAGCTTTCTTT. Amino acids: CSARERQGGGAFF.

This chain connects TRBV12-3 or TRBV12-4 to TRBJ1-5; the D is unclear. Deletions cut 2 bases from V and 1 base from J, with 9 bases between. The CDR3 is 15 amino acids. This chain's CDR3 is CASSLSSWSNQPQHF. The CDR3 DNA reads as TGTGCCAGCAGTTTATCAAGTTGGAGCAATCAGCCCCAGCATTTT.

This clonotype was observed a few times. The chain uses TRBV12-3 or TRBV12-4 and TRBJ2-5; 8 nucleotides line up with TRBD1. CDR3 length: 14 residues. The junction had 3 bases not matched to a gene; V was cut back by 4 bases and J by 2 bases. The chain's CDR3 is CASSWTGKQETQYF. CDR3 sequence (DNA): TGTGCCAGCAGTTGGACAGGGAAACAAGAGACCCAGTACTTC.

This clonotype was counted only a few times. The chain employs TRBV5-1 and TRBJ1-1; no firm D call. The germline V gene encodes CDR1 SGHRS and CDR2 YFSETQ. V was cut by 4 bases and J by 3 bases, with 10 bases left in between. This CDR3 is 13 amino acids long. The DNA for the CDR3 is TGCGCCAGCAGCGCGGACGGGGACACTGAAGCTTTCTTT. This codes for CASSADGDTEAFF.

The chain's CDR3 is CASSNGTGVNTEAFF. DNA for the CDR3: TGTGCCAGCAGTAACGGGACAGGGGTAAACACTGAAGCTTTCTTT. The rearrangement uses TRBV12-3 or TRBV12-4 and TRBJ1-1, with 10 positions matching TRBD1. CDR3 length: 15 amino acids. The ends lost 5 bases at V and 2 bases at J; junction bases unmatched: 5.

This clonotype was counted once. J is TRBJ2-5 and V is TRBV2; 11 positions agree with TRBD1. The length of the CDR3 is 14 residues. V lost 5 bases to trimming and J lost 5 bases; unmatched junction nucleotides: 4. The germline CDR1 and CDR2 sequences are SNHLY and FYNNEI. The CDR3 DNA reads TGTGCCAGCAGTACTCGGACAGGGGGCGAGACCCAGTACTTC. This sequence encodes CASSTRTGGETQYF.

V and J are TRBV3-1 and TRBJ1-1; D ambiguous. Germline values: CDR1 LGHDT, CDR2 YNNKEL (reference sequence). CDR3 length equals 15 residues. Deletions cut 1 base from V and 5 bases from J, with 14 bases between. DNA of the CDR3: TGTGCCAGCAGCCAAGTTCTCGCTGCCTGGACTGAAGCTTTCTTT. This sequence encodes CASSQVLAAWTEAFF.

The sample holds many counts of this clonotype. CDR3 residues: CSARRGTQETQYF. The CDR3 DNA reads as TGCAGTGCTAGGAGGGGAACCCAAGAGACCCAGTACTTC. The chain is built from TRBV20-1 and TRBJ2-5; D possibly uses TRBD1 or TRBD2 (5 bases each). The germline V gene has CDR1 DFQATT and CDR2 SNEGSKA (reference sequence). The CDR3 extends over 13 amino acids. The V gene lost 3 bases and the J gene lost 1 base, with 9 bases spanning the gap.

This chain links TRBV30 with TRBJ1-5; D uncertain. Per the germline V gene, CDR1 is GTSNPN and CDR2 is SVGIG (reference sequence). V lost 4 bases and J 0 bases, leaving 13 bases between the germline ends. The CDR3 consists of 15 residues. The DNA for the CDR3 is TGTGCCTGGACTTCGCGAGGAAATAGCAATCAGCCCCAGCATTTT. This codes for CAWTSRGNSNQPQHF.

In its sample, this clonotype was seen once. This chain connects TRBV6-6 to TRBJ1-1; D is unclear. The V end was cut by 0 bases, the J end by 0 bases, with 8 bases between. In germline, CDR1 is MNHNY, CDR2 SVGAGI (reference sequence). This CDR3 has 15 amino acids. For the CDR3, the DNA is TGTGCCAGCAGTTACTCGAAAGTAATGAACACTGAAGCTTTCTTT. Amino acid sequence: CASSYSKVMNTEAFF.

This clonotype has more than one count but fewer than ten. The V gene is TRBV7-2, the J gene TRBJ2-5; D perhaps matches TRBD1 (6 bases). Germline lookup yields CDR1 SGHTA and CDR2 FQGNSA. V dropped 5 bases and J dropped 6 bases, with 16 bases sitting between them. The CDR3 is 14 residues long. CDR3 residues: CASSPGESVQTQYF. The CDR3 DNA follows: TGTGCCAGCAGCCCAGGGGAATCTGTGCAGACCCAGTACTTC. Combining the CDR3 with reference TRBV7-2 and TRBJ2-5 gives the whole variable domain GAGVSQSPSNKVTEKGKDVELRCDPISGHTALYWYRQSLGQGLEFLIYFQGNSAPDKSGLPSDRFSAERTGGSVSTLTIQRTQQEDSAVYLCASSPGESVQTQYFGPGTRLLVL.

The CDR3 loop is CASSLTGRDNEKLFF. The CDR3 DNA follows: TGTGCCAGCTCACTAACAGGGCGGGATAATGAAAAACTGTTTTTT. V gene TRBV2 combines with J gene TRBJ1-4, with D possibly TRBD1 on 6 matching bases. The V end lost 8 bases, the J end lost 4 bases, and 17 bases lay between the germline ends. The length of the CDR3 is 15 residues. Germline V gives CDR1 SNHLY, CDR2 FYNNEI. The full variable domain, completed using reference TRBV2 and TRBJ1-4, is EPEVTQTPSHQVTQMGQEVILRCVPISNHLYFYWYRQILGQKVEFLVSFYNNEISEKSEIFDDQFSVERPDGSNFTLKIRSTKLEDSAMYFCASSLTGRDNEKLFFGSGTQLSVL.

There are many counts of this clonotype. This chain joins TRBV7-2 and TRBJ1-5, with D maybe TRBD1 (6 bases). The CDR3 runs to 14 residues. V lost 5 bases and J lost 2, with 10 bases in between. Germline CDR1 is SGHTA and CDR2 is FQGNSA. CDR3 sequence: CASSPAGGNQPQHF. The CDR3 bases are TGTGCCAGCAGCCCGGCAGGGGGCAATCAGCCCCAGCATTTT.

The V and J genes are TRBV11-2 and TRBJ2-7, with D possibly being TRBD1 (5 bases). Trimming left V 5 bases short and J 6 bases short, with 17 bases between. Per germline, CDR1 SGHAT and CDR2 FQNNGV. The CDR3 sequence is 14 residues long. CDR3 DNA: TGTGCCAGCAGCCAACTTCAGGGTTCCGGCGAGCAGTACTTC. Translating gives CASSQLQGSGEQYF.

Comments on this clonotype: One end of the junction is discordant with germline, which a read error may explain. This sequence joins TRBV7-9 and TRBJ1-2; the match to TRBD1 covers 7 bases. CDR3 length: 14 residues. Germline loops: CDR1 SEHNR, CDR2 FQNEAQ (reference sequence). CDR3 sequence reads: CASTPSGGNYGHTF. CDR3 in DNA: TGTGCCAGCACCCCGTCAGGGGGTAACTATGGCCACACCTTC.

For this clonotype: As the CDR3 is not closed by the conserved phenylalanine or tryptophan, this likely results from a read error. The chain joins TRBV12-3 or TRBV12-4 to TRBJ1-1, with D maybe TRBD1 (6 bases). The CDR3 extends over 17 amino acids. Trimming pared 4 bases from V and 0 bases from J, leaving 18 bases between. The chain's CDR3 is CASSSNAITGMNTEAFL. The CDR3 nucleotides are TGTGCCAGCAGTTCCAACGCTATTACAGGGATGAACACTGAAGCTTTCCTT.

This clonotype came up many times. V is TRBV7-8 and J is TRBJ2-6, with D hard to call. The CDR3 loop spans 14 amino acids. Germline V CDR1 and CDR2: SGHVS, FQNEAQ. With 6 bases removed from V and 2 bases from J, the gap between germline ends came to 8 bases. The CDR3 nucleotides are TGTGCCAGCAGGAGCGTCGCTGGGGCCAACGTCCTGACTTTC. Translation gives CASRSVAGANVLTF.

This clonotype was detected once. The chain is built from TRBV7-9 and TRBJ1-2; D is unresolved. The CDR3 sequence is 14 residues long. The V end was cut by 0 bases, the J end by 3 bases, with 8 bases between. The V gene's germline CDR1 is SEHNR and CDR2 FQNEAQ (reference sequence). The CDR3 sequence: CASSLAKWDYGYTF. Here the CDR3 DNA reads TGTGCCAGCAGCTTAGCAAAATGGGACTATGGCTACACCTTC.

The chain links TRBV7-2 to TRBJ1-2, with D possibly TRBD1 on 6 matching bases. This CDR3 is 15 amino acids long. V lost 2 bases and J lost 4, with 14 bases in between. CDR1 and CDR2 (germline): SGHTA, FQGNSA. The CDR3 loop reads CASSLRKGGSYGYTF. For the CDR3, the DNA is TGTGCCAGCAGCTTACGAAAAGGGGGGAGCTATGGCTACACCTTC.

A remark on this clonotype: The CDR3 end shows no conserved phenylalanine or tryptophan, and so a read error is likely. The CDR3 sequence: CASSLPTGNYGYTL. CDR3 DNA: TGTGCCAGCAGCTTACCGACAGGGAACTATGGCTACACCCTC. The rearrangement joins TRBV9 to TRBJ1-2; 7 nucleotides align to TRBD1. The CDR3 spans 14 residues. V dropped 4 bases and J dropped 2; count of bases not matched to a gene: 5. The V gene's germline CDR1 is SGDLS and CDR2 YYNGEE.

Only a few counts were recorded for this clonotype. The rearrangement joins TRBV12-3 or TRBV12-4 to TRBJ1-1, with D possibly being TRBD1 (5 bases). CDR3 length: 14 residues. V lost 3 bases and J lost 5, with 13 bases in between. The CDR3 DNA reads TGTGCCAGCAGTTTCGAAAGGGGCATAACTGAAGCTTTCTTT. Amino acids: CASSFERGITEAFF.

The chain joins TRBV7-6 to TRBJ2-1; TRBD2 aligns across 11 bases. V lost 4 bases to trimming and J lost 5 bases; unmatched junction nucleotides: 10. Germline lookup yields CDR1 SGHVS and CDR2 FNYEAQ. This CDR3 has 17 amino acids. CDR3 nucleotide sequence: TGTGCCAGCAGCTCCGAGAGTCCTAGCGGGGGGAACAATGAGCAGTTCTTC. The encoded protein is CASSSESPSGGNNEQFF.

Concerning this clonotype itself: With a much larger clone just one base away, this may be a read error. V is TRBV10-2 and J is TRBJ2-5; D is unclear. Germline V CDR1 and CDR2: WSHSY, SAAADI. Trimming took off 4 bases at V and 5 bases at J, with 11 bases between the two ends. The length of the CDR3 is 13 residues. CDR3 in DNA: TGCGCCAGCAGTGCTTCGGGCGGTGAGACCCAGTACTTC. Protein: CASSASGGETQYF.

This clonotype was recorded a few times. Sequence at one end of the junction differs from germline and may be a read error. CDR3 loop: CAGSFGLAGGTYEQYF. Here the CDR3 DNA reads TGTGCCGGCAGCTTTGGACTAGCGGGGGGGACCTACGAGCAGTACTTC. This chain uses TRBV7-9 with TRBJ2-7; TRBD2 aligns across 15 bases. Germline CDR1 reads SEHNR; CDR2 reads FQNEAQ (reference sequence). The CDR3 covers 16 residues. The variable domain in full, completed from reference TRBV7-9 and TRBJ2-7, reads DTGVSQNPRHKITKRGQNVTFRCDPISEHNRLYWYRQTLGQGPEFLTYFQNEAQLEKSRLLSDRFSAERPKGSFSTLEIQRTEQGDSAMYLCAGSFGLAGGTYEQYFGPGTRLTVT.

In the case of this clonotype: An end of the junction does not agree with germline; a read error may underlie this. This chain uses TRBV7-8 with TRBJ2-5; 7 bases match TRBD1. CDR3 length: 13 residues. CDR1 SGHVS and CDR2 FQNEAQ come from the germline V gene. CDR3 amino acids: CASSGDSQEPQYF. In DNA form, the CDR3 reads TGTGCCAGCAGTGGGGACAGTCAAGAGCCCCAGTACTTC.